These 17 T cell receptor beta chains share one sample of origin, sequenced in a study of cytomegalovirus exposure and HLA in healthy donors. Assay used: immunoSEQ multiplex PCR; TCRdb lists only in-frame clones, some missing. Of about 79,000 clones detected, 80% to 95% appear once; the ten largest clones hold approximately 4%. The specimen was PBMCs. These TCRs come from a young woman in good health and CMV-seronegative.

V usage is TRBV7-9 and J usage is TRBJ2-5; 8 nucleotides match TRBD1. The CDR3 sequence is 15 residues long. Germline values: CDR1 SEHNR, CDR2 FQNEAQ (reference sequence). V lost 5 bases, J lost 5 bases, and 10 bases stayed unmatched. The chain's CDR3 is CASSPRTGKKETQYF. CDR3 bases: TGTGCCAGCAGCCCCCGGACAGGGAAGAAGGAGACCCAGTACTTC.

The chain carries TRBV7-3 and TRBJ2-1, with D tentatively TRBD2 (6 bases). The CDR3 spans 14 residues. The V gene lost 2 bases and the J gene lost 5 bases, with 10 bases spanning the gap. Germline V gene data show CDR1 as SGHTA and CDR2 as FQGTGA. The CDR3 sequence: CASSLAGTDNEQFF. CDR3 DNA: TGTGCCAGCAGCTTAGCGGGAACCGACAATGAGCAGTTCTTC.

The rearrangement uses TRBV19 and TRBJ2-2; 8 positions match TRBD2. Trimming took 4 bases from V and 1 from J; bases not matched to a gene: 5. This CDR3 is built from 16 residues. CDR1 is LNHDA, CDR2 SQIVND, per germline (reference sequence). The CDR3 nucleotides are TGTGCCAGTAGTAGTAGGACTAGCCTGAACACCGGGGAGCTGTTTTTT. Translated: CASSSRTSLNTGELFF.

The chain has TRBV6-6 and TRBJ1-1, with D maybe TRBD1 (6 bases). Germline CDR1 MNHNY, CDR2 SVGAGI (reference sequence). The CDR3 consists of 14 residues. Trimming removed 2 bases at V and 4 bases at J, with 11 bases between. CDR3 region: CASSYADSSTEAFF. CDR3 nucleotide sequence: TGTGCCAGCAGTTACGCGGACAGTTCCACTGAAGCTTTCTTT.

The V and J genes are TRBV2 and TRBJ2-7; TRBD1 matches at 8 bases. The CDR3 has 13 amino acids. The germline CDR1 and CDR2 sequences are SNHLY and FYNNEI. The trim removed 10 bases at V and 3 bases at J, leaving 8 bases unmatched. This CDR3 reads CANLGQGNYEQYF. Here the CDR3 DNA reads TGTGCCAACTTAGGACAGGGTAACTACGAGCAGTACTTC. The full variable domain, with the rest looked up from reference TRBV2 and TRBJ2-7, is EPEVTQTPSHQVTQMGQEVILRCVPISNHLYFYWYRQILGQKVEFLVSFYNNEISEKSEIFDDQFSVERPDGSNFTLKIRSTKLEDSAMYFCANLGQGNYEQYFGPGTRLTVT.

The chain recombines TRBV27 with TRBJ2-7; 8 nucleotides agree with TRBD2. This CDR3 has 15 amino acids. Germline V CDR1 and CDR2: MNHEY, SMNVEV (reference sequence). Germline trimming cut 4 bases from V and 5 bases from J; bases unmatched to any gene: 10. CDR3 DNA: TGTGCCAGCAGTTCATCTGGGACTAGAATTGACGAGCAGTACTTC. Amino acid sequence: CASSSSGTRIDEQYF.

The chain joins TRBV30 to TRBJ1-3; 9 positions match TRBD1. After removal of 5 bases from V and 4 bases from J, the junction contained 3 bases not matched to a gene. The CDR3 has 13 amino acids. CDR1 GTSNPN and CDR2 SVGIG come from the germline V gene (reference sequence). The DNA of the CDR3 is TGTGCCTGGGACGGGACAGGGGGAAACACCATATATTTT. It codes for CAWDGTGGNTIYF.

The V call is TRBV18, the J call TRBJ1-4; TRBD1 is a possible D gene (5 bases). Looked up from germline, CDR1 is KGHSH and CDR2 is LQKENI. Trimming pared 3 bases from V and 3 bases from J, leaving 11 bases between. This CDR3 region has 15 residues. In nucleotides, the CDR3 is TGTGCCAGCTCACCTATCAGGGATGCTAATGAAAAACTGTTTTTT. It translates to CASSPIRDANEKLFF.

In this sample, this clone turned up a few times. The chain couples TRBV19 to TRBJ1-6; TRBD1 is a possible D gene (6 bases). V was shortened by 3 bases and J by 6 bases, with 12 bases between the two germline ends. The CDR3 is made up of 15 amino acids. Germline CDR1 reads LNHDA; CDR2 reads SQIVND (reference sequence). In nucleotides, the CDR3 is TGTGCCAGTAGTATTTCGCAGGGGACTAATTCACCCCTCCACTTT. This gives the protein CASSISQGTNSPLHF.

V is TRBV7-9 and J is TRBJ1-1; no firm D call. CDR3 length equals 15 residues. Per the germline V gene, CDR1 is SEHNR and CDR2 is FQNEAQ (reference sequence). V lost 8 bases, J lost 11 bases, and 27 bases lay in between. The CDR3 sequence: CASPRVSARSPGAFF. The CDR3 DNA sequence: TGTGCCAGCCCACGCGTTTCAGCTAGAAGCCCGGGGGCTTTCTTT. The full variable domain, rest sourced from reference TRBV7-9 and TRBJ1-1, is DTGVSQNPRHKITKRGQNVTFRCDPISEHNRLYWYRQTLGQGPEFLTYFQNEAQLEKSRLLSDRFSAERPKGSFSTLEIQRTEQGDSAMYLCASPRVSARSPGAFFGQGTRLTVV.

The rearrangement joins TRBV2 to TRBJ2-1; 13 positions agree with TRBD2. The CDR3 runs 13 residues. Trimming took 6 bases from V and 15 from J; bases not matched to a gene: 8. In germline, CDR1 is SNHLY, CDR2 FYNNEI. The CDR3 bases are TGTGCCAGCAGAGCTGGGGGACTAGCGGGAATGTTCTTC. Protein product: CASRAGGLAGMFF.

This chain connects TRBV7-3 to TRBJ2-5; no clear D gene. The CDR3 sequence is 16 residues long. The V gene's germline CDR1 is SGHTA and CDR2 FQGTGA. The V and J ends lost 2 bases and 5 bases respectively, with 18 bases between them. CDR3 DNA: TGTGCCAGCAGCTTAGGGCTGGATACACAGTCGGAGACCCAGTACTTC. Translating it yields CASSLGLDTQSETQYF. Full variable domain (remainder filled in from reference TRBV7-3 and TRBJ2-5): GAGVSQTPSNKVTEKGKYVELRCDPISGHTALYWYRQSLGQGPEFLIYFQGTGAADDSGLPNDRFFAVRPEGSVSTLKIQRTERGDSAVYLCASSLGLDTQSETQYFGPGTRLLVL.

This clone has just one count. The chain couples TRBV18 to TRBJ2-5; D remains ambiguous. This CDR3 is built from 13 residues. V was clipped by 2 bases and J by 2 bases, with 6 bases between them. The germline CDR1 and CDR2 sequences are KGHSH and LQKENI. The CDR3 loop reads CASSPYGQETQYF. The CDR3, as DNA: TGTGCCAGCTCACCATACGGTCAAGAGACCCAGTACTTC.

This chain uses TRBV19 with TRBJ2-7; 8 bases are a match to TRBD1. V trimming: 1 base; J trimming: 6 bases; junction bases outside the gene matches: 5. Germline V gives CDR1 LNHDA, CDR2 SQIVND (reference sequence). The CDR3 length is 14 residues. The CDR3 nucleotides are TGTGCCAGTAGTATAGTCCAGGGGGCTAGCGAGCAGTACTTC. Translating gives CASSIVQGASEQYF. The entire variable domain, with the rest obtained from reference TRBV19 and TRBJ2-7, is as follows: DGGITQSPKYLFRKEGQNVTLSCEQNLNHDAMYWYRQDPGQGLRLIYYSQIVNDFQKGDIAEGYSVSREKKESFPLTVTSAQKNPTAFYLCASSIVQGASEQYFGPGTRLTVT.

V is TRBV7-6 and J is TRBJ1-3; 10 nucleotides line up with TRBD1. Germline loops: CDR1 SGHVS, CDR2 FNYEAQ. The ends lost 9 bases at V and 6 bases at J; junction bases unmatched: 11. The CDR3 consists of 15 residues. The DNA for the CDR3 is TGTGCCAGTGACGACAACGGGACAGGGGAAAACACCATATATTTT. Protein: CASDDNGTGENTIYF.

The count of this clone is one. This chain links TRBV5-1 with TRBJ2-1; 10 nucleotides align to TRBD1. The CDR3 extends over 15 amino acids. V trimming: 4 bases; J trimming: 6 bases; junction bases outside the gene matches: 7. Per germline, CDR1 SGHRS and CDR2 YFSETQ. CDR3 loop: CASSGGQGPPNEQFF. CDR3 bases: TGCGCCAGCAGCGGGGGACAGGGGCCCCCCAATGAGCAGTTCTTC. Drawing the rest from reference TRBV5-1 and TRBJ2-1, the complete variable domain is KAGVTQTPRYLIKTRGQQVTLSCSPISGHRSVSWYQQTPGQGLQFLFEYFSETQRNKGNFPGRFSGRQFSNSRSEMNVSTLELGDSALYLCASSGGQGPPNEQFFGPGTRLTVL.

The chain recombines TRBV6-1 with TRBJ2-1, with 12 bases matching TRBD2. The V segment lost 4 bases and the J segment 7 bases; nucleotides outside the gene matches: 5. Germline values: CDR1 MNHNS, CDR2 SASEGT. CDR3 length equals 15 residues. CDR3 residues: CASSGLAGERNEQFF. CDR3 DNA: TGTGCCAGCAGTGGACTAGCGGGAGAAAGAAATGAGCAGTTCTTC.